A single sample gave rise to the 26 T cell receptor beta chains below, sequenced in a study of cytomegalovirus exposure and HLA in healthy donors. PCR involved 60 Vbeta and 13 Jbeta primers. Sequenced by immunoSEQ multiplex PCR; TCRdb stores in-frame clones only, minus some. In the table there are about 160,000 clones, approximately 78% of which are singletons. Sequenced sample: PBMCs. Every receptor here comes from a woman aged 25 to 39 in good health and CMV-seropositive.

In DNA form, the CDR3 reads TGTGCCAGCAGCGTACCGGGACAGGGGGACTATGGCTACACCTTC. This gives the protein CASSVPGQGDYGYTF. This chain joins TRBV11-1 and TRBJ1-2; 11 positions agree with TRBD1. Germline values: CDR1 SGHAT, CDR2 FQDESV (reference sequence). CDR3 size: 15 residues. Trimming at V came to 5 bases and at J to 3 bases, leaving 5 bases not matched to a gene.

In DNA form, the CDR3 reads TGTGCCAGCAGCTTAGGAAGCGGGGGGGAGTGGAGCACAGATACGCAGTATTTT. This encodes CASSLGSGGEWSTDTQYF. The chain is built from TRBV11-2 and TRBJ2-3, with 10 nucleotides matching TRBD2. Looked up from germline, CDR1 is SGHAT and CDR2 is FQNNGV. Trimming at V came to 1 base and at J to 0 bases, leaving 7 bases not matched to a gene. The CDR3 consists of 18 residues.

This clone was recorded only once. The genes are TRBV5-4 and TRBJ2-2, with unresolved D. Germline V gene lookup returns CDR1 SGHNT and CDR2 YYREEE (reference sequence). This CDR3 has 16 amino acids. The V end lost 4 bases, the J end lost 3 bases, and 16 bases lay between the germline ends. The CDR3 DNA sequence: TGTGCCAGCAGCAGTCCAGAGATCGGGTACACCGGGGAGCTGTTTTTT. It encodes CASSSPEIGYTGELFF.

This chain links TRBV2 with TRBJ2-2; 16 nucleotides line up with TRBD2. Germline lookup yields CDR1 SNHLY and CDR2 FYNNEI. The CDR3 is 15 amino acids. Losses at the gene ends were 7 bases for V and 6 bases for J; bases not matched to a gene: 2. The DNA for the CDR3 is TGTGCCAGCATGGGGACTAGCGGGGGGGCCGGGGAGCTGTTTTTT. Translation gives CASMGTSGGAGELFF.

The chain has TRBV11-2 and TRBJ2-7; 7 nucleotides align to TRBD1. The germline V gene encodes CDR1 SGHAT and CDR2 FQNNGV. Trimming at V came to 4 bases and at J to 3 bases, leaving 6 bases not matched to a gene. The CDR3 sequence is 14 residues long. The chain's CDR3 is CASSSTGSHYEQYF. The CDR3 nucleotides are TGTGCCAGCAGCTCGACAGGGTCCCACTACGAGCAGTACTTC.

The genes are TRBV7-2 and TRBJ1-3, with a possible D match to TRBD1 (6 bases). This CDR3 is built from 15 residues. Deletions cut 6 bases from V and 3 bases from J, with 15 bases between. Germline-derived CDR1 and CDR2 are SGHTA and FQGNSA. The CDR3 DNA sequence: TGTGCCAGCAGTTCGGGGGGGGCAGGTGGAAACACCATATATTTT. Translation gives CASSSGGAGGNTIYF.

This clone has only a few counts. The J gene is TRBJ2-7, the V gene TRBV6-5; 8 bases map to TRBD2. J was trimmed by 9 bases and V by 5 bases; bases with no gene match: 3. CDR1 is MNHEY and CDR2 is SVGAGI in the germline V gene. CDR3 length: 11 amino acids. The CDR3 sequence: CASSRGLAQYF. CDR3 in DNA: TGTGCCAGCAGTCGAGGACTAGCGCAGTACTTC.

The chain couples TRBV11-2 to TRBJ2-1, with D possibly TRBD1 on 7 matching bases. In germline, CDR1 is SGHAT, CDR2 FQNNGV. CDR3 length: 16 amino acids. V gave up 2 bases and J gave up 4 bases, with 15 bases separating them. The CDR3 sequence is CASSLIFRGAYNEQFF. The DNA for the CDR3 is TGTGCCAGCAGCTTAATCTTCAGGGGGGCATACAATGAGCAGTTCTTC.

The chain has TRBV7-9 and TRBJ1-1; D possibly corresponds to TRBD1 (6 bases). Germline lookup yields CDR1 SEHNR and CDR2 FQNEAQ (reference sequence). The CDR3 loop spans 14 amino acids. V lost 5 bases, J lost 1 base, and 11 bases lay in between. CDR3 region: CASSRLGANTEAFF. DNA of the CDR3: TGTGCCAGCAGCCGCCTGGGGGCGAACACTGAAGCTTTCTTT. The entire variable domain, with the rest obtained from reference TRBV7-9 and TRBJ1-1, is as follows: DTGVSQNPRHKITKRGQNVTFRCDPISEHNRLYWYRQTLGQGPEFLTYFQNEAQLEKSRLLSDRFSAERPKGSFSTLEIQRTEQGDSAMYLCASSRLGANTEAFFGQGTRLTVV.

V gene TRBV18 combines with J gene TRBJ2-2, with D hard to call. The CDR3 is 13 amino acids. Germline V gene lookup returns CDR1 KGHSH and CDR2 LQKENI. Trimming took 2 bases from V and 4 from J, leaving 5 bases between them. The CDR3 DNA is TGTGCCAGCTCACCATCAGGCACCGGGGAGCTGTTTTTT. Its translation: CASSPSGTGELFF.

The chain has TRBV5-1 and TRBJ2-5; a possible D gene is TRBD2 (6 bases). This CDR3 contains 14 residues. Germline CDR1 reads SGHRS; CDR2 reads YFSETQ. The ends were cut back, 0 bases at V and 5 bases at J, with 11 bases in the middle. The CDR3 here is CASSLGGARETQYF. The CDR3 bases are TGCGCCAGCAGCTTGGGCGGGGCCCGGGAGACCCAGTACTTC.

This chain uses TRBV7-8 with TRBJ1-3; the match to TRBD1 covers 7 bases. V lost 5 bases and J lost 0; bases outside the gene matches: 25. The germline V gene has CDR1 SGHVS and CDR2 FQNEAQ. This CDR3 comprises 22 residues. In nucleotides, the CDR3 is TGTGCCAGCAGCCCGTATCGTGTCCTAACGACAGGGCTTAGGGGCTCTGGAAACACCATATATTTT. Protein: CASSPYRVLTTGLRGSGNTIYF.

The chain joins TRBV6-4 to TRBJ2-1; 11 bases align to TRBD2. The CDR3 has 15 residues. From germline, CDR1 is MRHNA and CDR2 SNTAGT. Trimming cost V 8 bases and J 3 bases; bases outside gene matches: 6. The CDR3 here is CASGKLAGDYNEQFF. The CDR3, as DNA: TGTGCCAGCGGAAAACTAGCGGGGGACTACAATGAGCAGTTCTTC.

This clone was observed a handful of times. This rearrangement joins TRBV5-4 to TRBJ1-6, with a possible D match to TRBD1 (6 bases). The germline gives CDR1 SGHNT, CDR2 YYREEE (reference sequence). There are 14 residues in the CDR3. Trimming pared 4 bases from V and 10 bases from J, leaving 15 bases between. The CDR3 loop reads CASSRGASVSPLHF. CDR3 sequence (DNA): TGTGCCAGCAGCCGGGGGGCCTCAGTCTCACCCCTCCACTTT.

This rearrangement joins TRBV9 to TRBJ1-1; 9 bases fit TRBD1. CDR1 is SGDLS, CDR2 YYNGEE, per germline. The CDR3 has 20 residues. The V and J ends lost 4 bases and 0 bases, in that order; junction bases with no gene match: 19. The CDR3 nucleotides are TGTGCCAGCAGCAAGATGGACAGGGGCTTTTACCCGGTCATGAACACTGAAGCTTTCTTT. It is translated as CASSKMDRGFYPVMNTEAFF.

V and J are TRBV4-1 and TRBJ1-2; tentative D call: TRBD1 (6 bases). CDR3 size: 14 residues. The germline V and J ends were trimmed by 0 bases and 8 bases, with 13 bases remaining between them. Per the germline V gene, CDR1 is MGHRA and CDR2 is YSYEKL. CDR3 loop: CASSQEYRVNGYTF. The CDR3 bases are TGCGCCAGCAGCCAAGAGTACAGGGTAAACGGCTACACCTTC.

Details on this clone: The junction departs from germline at one end; a sequencing error may be responsible. The chain combines TRBV20-1 with TRBJ2-7; perhaps TRBD2 as D (6 bases). The CDR3 consists of 9 residues. The germline V gene has CDR1 DFQATT and CDR2 SNEGSKA (reference sequence). The CDR3 reads CSAGGEKDF. The CDR3 DNA reads as TGCAGTGCCGGAGGGGAAAAGGACTTC.

This clone showed up just a few times. V gene TRBV5-1 combines with J gene TRBJ2-1, with a tentative D call TRBD1 (6 bases). Trimming took 3 bases from V and 10 from J, leaving 17 bases between them. This CDR3 comprises 14 residues. Germline V gives CDR1 SGHRS, CDR2 YFSETQ. The CDR3 sequence: CASSSLLGGTEQFF. CDR3 DNA: TGCGCCAGCAGCTCGCTGCTAGGGGGTACCGAGCAGTTCTTC. Based on the CDR3 plus reference TRBV5-1 and TRBJ2-1, the full variable domain is KAGVTQTPRYLIKTRGQQVTLSCSPISGHRSVSWYQQTPGQGLQFLFEYFSETQRNKGNFPGRFSGRQFSNSRSEMNVSTLELGDSALYLCASSSLLGGTEQFFGPGTRLTVL.

This chain joins TRBV5-4 and TRBJ2-4; 8 bases agree with TRBD1. CDR3 length equals 15 residues. Germline V gene lookup returns CDR1 SGHNT and CDR2 YYREEE (reference sequence). The J segment lost 8 bases and the V segment lost 4 bases, leaving 11 bases of the junction unmatched. The CDR3 bases are TGTGCCAGCAGCCCTATACCAGGACAGGGTCACATTCAGTACTTC. Encoded protein: CASSPIPGQGHIQYF.

This clone was observed once. The chain has TRBV18 and TRBJ2-7; D perhaps matches TRBD2 (5 bases). The V gene lost 5 bases and the J gene lost 3 bases, with 14 bases spanning the gap. Germline V gives CDR1 KGHSH, CDR2 LQKENI. This CDR3 comprises 14 residues. CDR3 in DNA: TGTGCCAGCTCATCACTCGGGGATTACTACGAGCAGTACTTC. This encodes CASSSLGDYYEQYF.

V and J are TRBV28 and TRBJ1-1; possibly TRBD1 for D (5 bases). Germline CDR1 reads MDHEN; CDR2 reads SYDVKM. The CDR3 runs 10 residues. V lost 8 bases to trimming and J lost 12 bases, with 13 bases between them. This chain's CDR3 is CASGSGRPFF. DNA for the CDR3: TGTGCCAGCGGGTCAGGGCGGCCTTTCTTT.

The genes are TRBV15 and TRBJ1-2; D ambiguous. CDR1 and CDR2 from the germline V gene are LNHNV and YYDKDF (reference sequence). This CDR3 has 13 amino acids. The germline V and J ends were trimmed by 0 bases and 8 bases, with 10 bases remaining between them. CDR3 protein: CATSRDRVGGYTF. The CDR3 bases are TGTGCCACCAGCAGAGATCGGGTAGGAGGCTACACCTTC.

The chain uses TRBV18 and TRBJ1-5; TRBD1 aligns across 7 bases. CDR1 and CDR2 (germline): KGHSH, LQKENI. This CDR3 comprises 14 residues. V was clipped by 6 bases and J by 8 bases; unmatched bases: 10. In DNA, the CDR3 is TGTGCCAGCTCTCCGCGACAGGGAATCGAGCCCCAGCATTTT. Amino acid sequence: CASSPRQGIEPQHF.

This clone was observed a few times. The chain employs TRBV6-1 and TRBJ1-2, with TRBD1 matching over 9 bases. The ends lost 5 bases at V and 4 bases at J; junction bases unmatched: 8. Germline CDR1 reads MNHNS; CDR2 reads SASEGT. This CDR3 region has 15 residues. In DNA form, the CDR3 reads TGTGCCAGCAGTCCTACAGGGGGCCTAATCTATGGCTACACCTTC. It codes for CASSPTGGLIYGYTF.

This chain connects TRBV11-2 to TRBJ2-7, with a tentative D call TRBD2 (5 bases). The CDR3 has 17 amino acids. Germline V gene data show CDR1 as SGHAT and CDR2 as FQNNGV. The V gene lost 4 bases and the J gene lost 3 bases, with 22 bases spanning the gap. In nucleotides, the CDR3 is TGTGCCAGCAGCTGGGCCCGGGCCCCACTAGAGAGCTACGAGCAGTACTTC. It yields the protein CASSWARAPLESYEQYF.

The chain couples TRBV5-1 to TRBJ2-5, with D tentatively TRBD2 (5 bases). Germline values: CDR1 SGHRS, CDR2 YFSETQ. There are 15 residues in the CDR3. Deletions cut 4 bases from V and 0 bases from J, with 13 bases between. The CDR3: CASSPGSVHQETQYF. CDR3 in DNA: TGCGCCAGCAGCCCGGGGAGCGTACACCAAGAGACCCAGTACTTC.